Given below is one TCR beta chain in context. Its matching antigen is unknown. This entry belongs to a study of T cells in Graves' hyperthyroidism and ophthalmopathy. RNA transcripts provided the source from which TCR beta CDR3 regions were amplified. HTBI primers were the set used in a first-round RT-PCR of the TCR CDR3. Each CDR3 protein is one row after TCRdb ran MiXCR on the multiplex PCR reads. The data contain tens of thousands of distinct CDR3 sequences, approximately 53% of them singletons. CDR3 length equals 12 residues. V lost 5 bases, J lost 13 bases, and 15 bases lay in between. Overall study findings and caveats: The authors' 13 V-J model separated ophthalmopathy from stable hyperthyroidism.

For the diagnoses, clinical symptoms, serum thyroxine and TRAb, thyroid ultrasound and orbital computed tomography were used. The receptor comes from a man aged 18-30 years with Graves' hyperthyroidism. The chain uses TRBV12-3 or TRBV12-4 and TRBJ1-5, with a possible D match to TRBD1 (6 bases). The sample consisted of peripheral blood or thyroid tissue (not recorded which). CDR3 residues: CASSQTGGTQHF. The CDR3 region has the DNA TGTGCCAGCAGTCAAACGGGGGGCACGCAGCATTTT.